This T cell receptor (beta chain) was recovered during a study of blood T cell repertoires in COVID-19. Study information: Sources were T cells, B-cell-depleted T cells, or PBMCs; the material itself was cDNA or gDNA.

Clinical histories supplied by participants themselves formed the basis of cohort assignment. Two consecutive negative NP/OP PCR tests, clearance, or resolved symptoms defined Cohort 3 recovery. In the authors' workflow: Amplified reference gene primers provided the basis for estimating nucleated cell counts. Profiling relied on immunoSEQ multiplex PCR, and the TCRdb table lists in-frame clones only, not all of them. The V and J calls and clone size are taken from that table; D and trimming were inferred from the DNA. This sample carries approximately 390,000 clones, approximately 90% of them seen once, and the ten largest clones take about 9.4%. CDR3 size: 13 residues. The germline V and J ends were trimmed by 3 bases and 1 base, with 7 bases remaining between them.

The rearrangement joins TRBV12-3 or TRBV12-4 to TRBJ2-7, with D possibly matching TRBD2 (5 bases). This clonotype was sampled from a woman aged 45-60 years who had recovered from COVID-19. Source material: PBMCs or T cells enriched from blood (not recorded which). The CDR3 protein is CASSFGESYEQYF. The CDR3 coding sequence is TGTGCCAGCAGTTTCGGGGAATCCTACGAGCAGTACTTC.